Following are 9 T cell receptor beta chains from one sample sequenced in a study of blood T cells in healthy people across ages. PCR was performed a second time for about 7 to 12 cycles using a sample-barcoded 5' primer and a J-beta primer mix. MiXCR, applied by TCRdb to the 5' RACE reads, yields one record per CDR3 protein. The table lists about 1.7 million distinct CDR3 sequences, under 30% of them singletons. The sequencing input was blood. These receptors were taken from a woman between 25 and 40 years old in good health.

The chain links TRBV11-2 to TRBJ2-2; D remains unclear. The CDR3 runs to 14 residues. Germline CDR1 SGHAT, CDR2 FQNNGV. Between the trimmed V and J ends, which lost 5 bases and 3 bases, there was a span of 10 bases. CDR3 coding DNA: TGTGCCAGCAGCCACCTTAGGGACACCGGGGAGCTGTTTTTT. Translation: CASSHLRDTGELFF.

This clonotype was counted only a few times. V and J are TRBV30 and TRBJ2-1; the match to TRBD1 covers 9 bases. With V trimmed by 4 bases and J by 7 bases, 5 bases remained unmatched. The CDR3 has 13 amino acids. Looked up from germline, CDR1 is GTSNPN and CDR2 is SVGIG (reference sequence). DNA of the CDR3: TGTGCCTGGATGGGACAGGGCAGGAATGAGCAGTTCTTC. This sequence encodes CAWMGQGRNEQFF.

The V gene is TRBV5-1, the J gene TRBJ1-6, with 8 bases that match TRBD1. Germline loops: CDR1 SGHRS, CDR2 YFSETQ. After removal of 0 bases from V and 8 bases from J, the junction contained 4 bases not matched to a gene. This CDR3 comprises 15 residues. The CDR3 loop reads CASSLAGTGYSPLHF. CDR3 nucleotide sequence: TGCGCCAGCAGCTTGGCCGGGACAGGATATTCACCCCTCCACTTT.

This clonotype was observed a few times. This may be a read error: a much more frequent sequence differs by one nucleotide. The chain carries TRBV12-3 or TRBV12-4 and TRBJ2-3; TRBD1 aligns across 7 bases. This CDR3 comprises 14 residues. For the CDR3, the DNA is TGTACCAGCAGTCGACAGGGCCCCACAGATACGCAGTATTTT. It encodes CTSSRQGPTDTQYF.

This clonotype occurred a few times. The V call is TRBV5-5, the J call TRBJ2-3, with 10 positions matching TRBD2. Germline lookup yields CDR1 SGHKS and CDR2 YYEKEE (reference sequence). After removal of 4 bases from V and 6 bases from J, the junction contained 14 bases not matched to a gene. The CDR3 length is 17 residues. In nucleotides, the CDR3 is TGTGCCAGCAGCCCGATAAGCGGGAGGGCCTTTGGGGATACGCAGTATTTT. It is translated as CASSPISGRAFGDTQYF.

This clonotype has just a few counts. The V gene is TRBV7-2, the J gene TRBJ2-5, with 14 bases identical to TRBD2. Germline loops: CDR1 SGHTA, CDR2 FQGNSA. Unmatched junction bases numbered 8, after V lost 5 bases and J lost 6 bases. This CDR3 region has 16 residues. Here the CDR3 DNA reads TGTGCCAGCAGCCTGCCCGGGACTAGCGGGGGCAAGACCCAGTACTTC. Translation: CASSLPGTSGGKTQYF.

J is TRBJ2-1 and V is TRBV20-1; 12 bases match TRBD1. After removal of 6 bases from V and 10 bases from J, the junction contained 10 bases not matched to a gene. CDR1 DFQATT and CDR2 SNEGSKA come from the germline V gene (reference sequence). CDR3 length: 14 amino acids. The CDR3 nucleotides read TGCAGTGCCCGTACGGGACAGGGGGCAAAGGAGCAGTTCTTC. Protein product: CSARTGQGAKEQFF.

This clonotype was detected many times. This chain connects TRBV7-2 to TRBJ2-5, with a tentative D call TRBD2 (6 bases). CDR3 length equals 15 residues. Germline V gene lookup returns CDR1 SGHTA and CDR2 FQGNSA. V was clipped by 0 bases and J by 5 bases, with 13 bases between them. CDR3 loop: CASSLAWRDTETQYF. DNA for the CDR3: TGTGCCAGCAGCTTAGCGTGGAGGGATACGGAGACCCAGTACTTC.

The chain recombines TRBV10-3 with TRBJ2-5; the D gene is possibly TRBD1 (7 bases). CDR1 and CDR2 (germline): ENHRY, SYGVKD. The CDR3 is 14 residues long. The V end was cut by 6 bases, the J end by 5 bases, with 16 bases between. CDR3 region: CAIRGQGGTETQYF. The CDR3 DNA is TGTGCCATCAGAGGGCAGGGGGGAACGGAGACCCAGTACTTC.